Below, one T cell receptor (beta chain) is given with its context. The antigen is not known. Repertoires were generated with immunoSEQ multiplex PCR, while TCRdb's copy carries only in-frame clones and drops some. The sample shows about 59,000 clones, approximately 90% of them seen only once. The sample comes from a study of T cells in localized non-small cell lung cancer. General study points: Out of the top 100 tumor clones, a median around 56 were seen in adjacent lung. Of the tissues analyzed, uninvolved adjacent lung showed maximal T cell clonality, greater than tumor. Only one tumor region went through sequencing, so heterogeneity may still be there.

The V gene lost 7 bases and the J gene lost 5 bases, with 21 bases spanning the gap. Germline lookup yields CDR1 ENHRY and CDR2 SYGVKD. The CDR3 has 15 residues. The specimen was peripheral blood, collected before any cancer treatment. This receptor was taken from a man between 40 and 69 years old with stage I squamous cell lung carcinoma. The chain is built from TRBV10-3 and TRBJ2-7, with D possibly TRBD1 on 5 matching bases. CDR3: CAIKGASGKSDEQYF. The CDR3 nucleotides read TGTGCCATCAAAGGGGCCTCAGGGAAAAGCGACGAGCAGTACTTC.